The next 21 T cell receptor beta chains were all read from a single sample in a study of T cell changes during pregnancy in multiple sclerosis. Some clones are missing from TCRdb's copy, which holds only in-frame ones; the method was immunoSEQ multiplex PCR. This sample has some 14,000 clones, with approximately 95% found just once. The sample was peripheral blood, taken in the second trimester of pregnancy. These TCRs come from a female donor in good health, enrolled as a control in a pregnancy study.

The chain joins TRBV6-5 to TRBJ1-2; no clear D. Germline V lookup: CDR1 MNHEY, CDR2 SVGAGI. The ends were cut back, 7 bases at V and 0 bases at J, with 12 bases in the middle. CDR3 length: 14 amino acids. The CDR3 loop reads CASTPEKANYGYTF. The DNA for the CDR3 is TGTGCCAGCACCCCAGAAAAAGCTAACTATGGCTACACCTTC.

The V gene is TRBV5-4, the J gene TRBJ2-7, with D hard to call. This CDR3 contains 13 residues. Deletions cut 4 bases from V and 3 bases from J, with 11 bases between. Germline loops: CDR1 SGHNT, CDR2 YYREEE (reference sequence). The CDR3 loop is CASSPRTGYEQYF. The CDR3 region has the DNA TGTGCCAGCAGCCCTAGAACTGGCTACGAGCAGTACTTC.

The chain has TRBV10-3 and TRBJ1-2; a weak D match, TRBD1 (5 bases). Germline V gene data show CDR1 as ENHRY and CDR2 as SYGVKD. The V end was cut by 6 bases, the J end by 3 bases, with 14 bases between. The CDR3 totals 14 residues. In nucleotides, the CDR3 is TGTGCCATCAGCGGGACTGAGAAGGACTATGGCTACACCTTC. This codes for CAISGTEKDYGYTF.

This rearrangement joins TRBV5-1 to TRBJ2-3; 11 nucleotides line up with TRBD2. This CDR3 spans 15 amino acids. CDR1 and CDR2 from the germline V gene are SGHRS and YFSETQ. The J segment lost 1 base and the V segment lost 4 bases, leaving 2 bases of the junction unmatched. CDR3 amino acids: CASSGGLAGTDTQYF. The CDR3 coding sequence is TGCGCCAGCAGCGGGGGACTAGCGGGCACAGATACGCAGTATTTT.

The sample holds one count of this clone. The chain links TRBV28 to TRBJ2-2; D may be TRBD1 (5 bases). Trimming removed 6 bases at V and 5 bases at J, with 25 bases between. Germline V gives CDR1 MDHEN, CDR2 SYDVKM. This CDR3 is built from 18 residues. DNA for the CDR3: TGTGCCAGCAGCCAACCTACCCAGGGTGTTACGGTGACCGGGGAGCTGTTTTTT. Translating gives CASSQPTQGVTVTGELFF.

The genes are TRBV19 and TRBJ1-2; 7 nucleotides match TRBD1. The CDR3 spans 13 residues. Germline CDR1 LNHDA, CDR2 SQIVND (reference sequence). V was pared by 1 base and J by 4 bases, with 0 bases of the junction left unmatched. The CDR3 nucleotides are TGTGCCAGTAGTATAGGGGACAGCTATGGCTACACCTTC. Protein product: CASSIGDSYGYTF.

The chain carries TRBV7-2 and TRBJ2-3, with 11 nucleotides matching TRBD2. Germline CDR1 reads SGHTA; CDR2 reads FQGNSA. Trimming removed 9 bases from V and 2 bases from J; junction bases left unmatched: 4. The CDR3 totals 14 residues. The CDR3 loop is CASGLAGPTDTQYF. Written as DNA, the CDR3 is TGTGCCAGTGGACTAGCGGGCCCCACAGATACGCAGTATTTT.

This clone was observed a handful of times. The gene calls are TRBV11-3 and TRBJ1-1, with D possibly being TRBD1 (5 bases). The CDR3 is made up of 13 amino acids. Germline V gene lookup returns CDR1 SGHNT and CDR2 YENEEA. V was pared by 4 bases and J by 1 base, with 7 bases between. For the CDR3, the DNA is TGTGCCAGCAGCTGGACAAGGAACACTGAAGCTTTCTTT. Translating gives CASSWTRNTEAFF.

The DNA of the CDR3 is TGTGCCAGCAGTTCTCGGGACAGCCGTAAGCAGTTCTTC. Amino acid sequence: CASSSRDSRKQFF. The gene calls are TRBV27 and TRBJ2-1; 7 positions agree with TRBD1. V shed 4 bases and J 11 bases; nucleotides not matched to a gene: 8. Germline V gene data show CDR1 as MNHEY and CDR2 as SMNVEV (reference sequence). The CDR3 is 13 amino acids.

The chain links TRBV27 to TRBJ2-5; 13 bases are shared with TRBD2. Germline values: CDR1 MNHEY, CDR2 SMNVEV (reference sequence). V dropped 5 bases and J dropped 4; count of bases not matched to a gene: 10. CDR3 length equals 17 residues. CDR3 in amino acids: CASSPSPGLAGRETQYF. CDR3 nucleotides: TGTGCCAGCAGTCCCTCGCCGGGACTAGCGGGACGAGAGACCCAGTACTTC.

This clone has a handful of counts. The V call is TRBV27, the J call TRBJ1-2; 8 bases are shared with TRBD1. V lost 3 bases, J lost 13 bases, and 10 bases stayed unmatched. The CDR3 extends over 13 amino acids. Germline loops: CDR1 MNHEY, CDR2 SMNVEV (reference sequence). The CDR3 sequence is CASSFGQGLPCTF. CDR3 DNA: TGTGCCAGCAGTTTCGGACAGGGACTGCCTTGCACCTTC.

CDR3: CATRGGKRSSYEQYF. For the CDR3, the DNA is TGTGCCACCAGGGGCGGGAAACGTTCGTCCTACGAGCAGTACTTC. V and J are TRBV28 and TRBJ2-7, with D perhaps given as TRBD1 or TRBD2 (6 bases each). The CDR3 length is 15 residues. Trimming left V 10 bases short and J 1 base short, with 20 bases between. The V gene's germline CDR1 is MDHEN and CDR2 SYDVKM.

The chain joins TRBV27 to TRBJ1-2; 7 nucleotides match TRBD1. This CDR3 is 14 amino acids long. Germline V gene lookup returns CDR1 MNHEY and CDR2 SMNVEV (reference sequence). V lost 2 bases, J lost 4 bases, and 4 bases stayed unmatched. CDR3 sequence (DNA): TGTGCCAGCAGTTTACGACAGGGAGTCTATGGCTACACCTTC. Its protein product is CASSLRQGVYGYTF.

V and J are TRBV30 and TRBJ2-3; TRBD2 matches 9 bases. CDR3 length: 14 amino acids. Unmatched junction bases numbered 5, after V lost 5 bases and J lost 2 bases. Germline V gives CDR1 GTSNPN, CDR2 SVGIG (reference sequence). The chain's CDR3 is CAWDPGLATDTQYF. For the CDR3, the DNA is TGTGCCTGGGACCCGGGACTAGCCACAGATACGCAGTATTTT.

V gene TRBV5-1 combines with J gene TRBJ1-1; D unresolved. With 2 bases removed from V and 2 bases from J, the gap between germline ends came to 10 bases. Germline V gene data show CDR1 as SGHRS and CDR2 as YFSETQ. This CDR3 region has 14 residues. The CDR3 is CASSLDGFNTEAFF. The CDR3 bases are TGCGCCAGCAGCTTAGACGGGTTCAACACTGAAGCTTTCTTT.

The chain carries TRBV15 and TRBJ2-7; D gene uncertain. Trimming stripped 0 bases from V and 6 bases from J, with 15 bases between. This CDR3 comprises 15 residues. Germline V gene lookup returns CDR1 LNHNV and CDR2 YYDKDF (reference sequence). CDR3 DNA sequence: TGTGCCACCAGCAGAGAATTAGACTCCTCAGTCGAGCAGTACTTC. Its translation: CATSRELDSSVEQYF. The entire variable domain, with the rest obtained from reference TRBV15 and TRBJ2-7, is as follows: DAMVIQNPRYQVTQFGKPVTLSCSQTLNHNVMYWYQQKSSQAPKLLFHYYDKDFNNEADTPDNFQSRRPNTSFCFLDIRSPGLGDTAMYLCATSRELDSSVEQYFGPGTRLTVT.

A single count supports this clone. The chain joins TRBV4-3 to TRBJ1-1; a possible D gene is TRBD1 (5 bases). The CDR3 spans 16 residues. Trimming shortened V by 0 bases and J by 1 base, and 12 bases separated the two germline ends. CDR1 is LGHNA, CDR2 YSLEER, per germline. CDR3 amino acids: CASSQDPDSWNTEAFF. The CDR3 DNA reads TGCGCCAGCAGCCAAGATCCCGACAGCTGGAACACTGAAGCTTTCTTT.

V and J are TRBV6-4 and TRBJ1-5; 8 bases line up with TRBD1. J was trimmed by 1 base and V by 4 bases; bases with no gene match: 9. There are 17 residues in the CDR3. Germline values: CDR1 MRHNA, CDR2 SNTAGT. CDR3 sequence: CASSVGDRGRSNQPQHF. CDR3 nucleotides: TGTGCCAGCAGTGTAGGAGACAGGGGTCGGAGCAATCAGCCCCAGCATTTT.

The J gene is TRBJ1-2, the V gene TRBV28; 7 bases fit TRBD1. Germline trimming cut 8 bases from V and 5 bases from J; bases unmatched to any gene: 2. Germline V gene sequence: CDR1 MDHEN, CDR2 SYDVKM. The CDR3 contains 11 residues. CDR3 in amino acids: CASGTVYGYTF. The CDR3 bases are TGTGCCAGCGGGACAGTATATGGCTACACCTTC.

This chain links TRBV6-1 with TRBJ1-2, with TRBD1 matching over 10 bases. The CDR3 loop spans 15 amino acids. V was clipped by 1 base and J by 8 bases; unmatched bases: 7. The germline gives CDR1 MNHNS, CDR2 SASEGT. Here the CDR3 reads CASSEGGTGVYGYTF. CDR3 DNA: TGTGCCAGCAGTGAAGGAGGGACAGGGGTTTACGGCTACACCTTC.

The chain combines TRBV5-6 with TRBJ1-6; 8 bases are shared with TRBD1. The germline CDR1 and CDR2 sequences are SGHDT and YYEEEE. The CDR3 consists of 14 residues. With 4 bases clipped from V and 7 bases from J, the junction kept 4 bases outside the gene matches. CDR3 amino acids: CASSRGTGNSPLHF. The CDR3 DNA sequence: TGTGCCAGCAGCAGAGGGACAGGCAATTCACCCCTCCACTTT.